These T cell receptor beta chains were read from a single sample in a study of cytotoxic CD8 clonotypes in ibrutinib-treated CLL. This table comes from immunoSEQ multiplex PCR, and its TCRdb copy is limited to in-frame clones, with some not included. The table has about 250,000 clones, less than 75% seen once. The material was PBMCs, obtained after 24 months of ibrutinib treatment. Receptor source: a human donor with chronic lymphocytic leukemia. Each CDR3 is given with its conserved first and last residue. D genes are given only for firm matches. Clone size appears in some rows only: once, few, many, or a class for an expanded clone.

j_call	d_call	v_call	clone_size	cdr3_aa	cdr3_nt
TRBJ2-7	.	TRBV27	.	CAVHFGRKSYEQYF	TGTGCCGTCCACTTTGGGCGTAAGTCCTACGAGCAGTACTTC
TRBJ1-5	.	TRBV29-1	few	CSVAEINQPQHF	TGCAGCGTTGCAGAGATCAATCAGCCCCAGCATTTT
TRBJ2-7	.	TRBV9	.	CASSFRDQDYEQYF	TGTGCCAGCAGCTTCCGGGACCAAGACTACGAGCAGTACTTC
TRBJ2-7	.	TRBV18	.	CASSPLETYEQYF	TGTGCCAGCTCACCACTGGAGACCTACGAGCAGTACTTC
TRBJ1-4	TRBD1	TRBV5-1	.	CASSRGQFEKLFF	TGCGCCAGCAGTAGGGGGCAGTTTGAAAAACTGTTTTTT
TRBJ1-3	.	TRBV30	.	CAWMAAQGPSGNTIYF	TGTGCCTGGATGGCGGCGCAGGGCCCTTCTGGAAACACCATATATTTT
TRBJ1-2	.	TRBV28	few	CASSGVEGHYGYTF	TGTGCCAGCAGTGGGGTAGAGGGTCACTATGGCTACACCTTC
TRBJ2-7	TRBD2	TRBV5-4	.	CASSPGATSFEYEQYF	TGTGCCAGCAGCCCTGGGGCGACTAGCTTTGAGTACGAGCAGTACTTC
TRBJ2-7	.	TRBV7-8	.	CASSRDWYEQYF	TGTGCCAGCAGCCGGGACTGGTACGAGCAGTACTTC
TRBJ1-3	.	TRBV10-2	.	CAKKVRDSGNTIYF	TGCGCCAAAAAAGTGAGGGACTCTGGAAACACCATATATTTT
TRBJ2-1	.	TRBV6-5	.	CASSYSEVTTMDEQFF	TGTGCCAGCAGTTACTCGGAGGTGACTACAATGGATGAGCAGTTCTTC
TRBJ2-7	.	TRBV2	.	CASSEGLSGLGEQYF	TGTGCCAGCAGTGAAGGCTTATCAGGGCTTGGCGAGCAGTACTTC
TRBJ2-7	.	TRBV4-3	.	CASSQTTAVEYEQYF	TGCGCCAGCAGCCAAACGACAGCAGTTGAATACGAGCAGTACTTC
TRBJ2-3	.	TRBV4-1	once	CASSHILRRSSADTQYF	TGCGCCAGCAGCCATATCCTGAGGCGCTCCAGCGCAGATACGCAGTATTTT
TRBJ1-1	.	TRBV10-2	.	CASSTQANTEAFF	TGCGCCAGCAGTACCCAGGCGAACACTGAAGCTTTCTTT
TRBJ2-5	.	TRBV7-7	.	CASSLGDKETQYF	TGTGCTAGCAGCTTAGGGGACAAAGAGACCCAGTACTTC
TRBJ1-5	.	TRBV5-4	.	CASSLLEDGPQHF	TGTGCCAGCAGCTTGCTGGAGGACGGGCCCCAGCATTTT
TRBJ2-6	TRBD2	TRBV6-5	.	CASRGGSSGANVLTF	TGTGCCAGCCGGGGGGGGAGCTCTGGGGCCAACGTCCTGACTTTC
TRBJ2-5	.	TRBV19	.	CASTGRQPQETQYF	TGTGCCAGTACAGGGAGACAGCCCCAAGAGACCCAGTACTTC
TRBJ1-5	.	TRBV6-7	few	CASSSSAHTGEGSNQPQHF	TGTGCCAGCAGTTCCTCCGCCCACACGGGGGAGGGGAGCAATCAGCCCCAGCATTTT
TRBJ1-1	.	TRBV5-3	few	CARSLVGEAFF	TGTGCCAGAAGCTTGGTTGGTGAAGCTTTCTTT
TRBJ1-1	.	TRBV5-1	.	CASSLDANTEAFF	TGCGCCAGCAGCTTGGACGCGAACACTGAAGCTTTCTTT
TRBJ1-5	TRBD1	TRBV9	.	CASSVEWGQPNQPQHF	TGTGCCAGCAGCGTAGAATGGGGACAGCCGAATCAGCCCCAGCATTTT
TRBJ2-3	.	TRBV30	.	CAWSVSEDTQYF	TGTGCCTGGAGCGTATCGGAGGATACGCAGTATTTT
TRBJ1-5	.	TRBV7-2	.	CASSPVGVQPQHF	TGTGCCAGCAGCCCCGTGGGGGTCCAGCCCCAGCATTTT
TRBJ2-7	TRBD1	TRBV6-1	.	CASSSGTGSYEQYF	TGTGCCAGCAGTTCCGGGACAGGGTCCTACGAGCAGTACTTC
TRBJ2-2	TRBD2	TRBV28	.	CASSSIQRELAGELFF	TGTGCCAGCAGTTCAATTCAGCGGGAGTTAGCCGGGGAGCTGTTTTTT
TRBJ2-2	.	TRBV27	.	CASTRGSYTGELFF	TGTGCCAGCACCCGGGGGAGTTACACCGGGGAGCTGTTTTTT
TRBJ2-1	.	TRBV10-3	.	CASSPGTPRDEQFF	TGTGCCAGCAGTCCCGGGACACCGCGCGATGAGCAGTTCTTC
TRBJ2-7	.	TRBV27	.	CASSIQEGPPIYEQYF	TGTGCCAGCAGTATACAGGAGGGTCCCCCCATCTACGAGCAGTACTTC
TRBJ2-5	.	TRBV5-5	.	CASSHQLLGLETQYF	TGTGCCAGCAGCCACCAGCTGTTAGGGCTCGAGACCCAGTACTTC
TRBJ1-4	TRBD1	TRBV27	.	CASSFDRALANEKLFF	TGTGCCAGCAGTTTCGACAGGGCACTGGCTAATGAAAAACTGTTTTTT
TRBJ2-7	TRBD1	TRBV11-3	.	CASSSGQYEQYF	TGTGCCAGCAGCTCGGGACAGTACGAGCAGTACTTC
TRBJ2-5	TRBD1	TRBV7-9	few	CASSLTGGPQETQYF	TGTGCCAGCAGCTTGACAGGGGGTCCCCAAGAGACCCAGTACTTC
TRBJ1-5	.	TRBV30	.	CAWSEAGRSTFSNQPQHF	TGTGCCTGGAGTGAGGCAGGGAGGTCCACCTTTAGCAATCAGCCCCAGCATTTT
TRBJ2-1	.	TRBV7-9	.	CASSLEDNEQFF	TGTGCCAGCAGCTTAGAAGACAATGAGCAGTTCTTC
TRBJ2-1	.	TRBV7-9	few	CASSPLRDDEQFF	TGTGCCAGCAGCCCTCTCCGGGATGATGAGCAGTTCTTC
TRBJ2-3	TRBD2	TRBV9	.	CASSVTSSSTDTQYF	TGTGCCAGCAGCGTGACTAGCTCCAGCACAGATACGCAGTATTTT
TRBJ1-5	.	TRBV4-1	.	CASSQEGGGSNQPQHF	TGCGCCAGCAGCCAAGAGGGGGGCGGTAGCAATCAGCCCCAGCATTTT
TRBJ2-7	TRBD2	TRBV11-2	.	CASRFIAGAYEQYF	TGTGCCAGCAGATTCATAGCGGGCGCTTACGAGCAGTACTTC
TRBJ1-2	.	TRBV7-9	.	CASSDKGYGYTF	TGTGCCAGCAGCGATAAGGGCTATGGCTACACCTTC